Below, 14 T cell receptor beta chains from the same sample are listed, as sequenced in a study of OX40 agonist ivuxolimab in advanced cancers. Sequenced by immunoSEQ multiplex PCR; TCRdb stores in-frame clones only, minus some. The table has about 73,000 clones, 80% to 95% seen once. Sequencing was performed on CD4+ or CD8+ T cells sorted from blood, taken in a trial of the OX40 agonist ivuxolimab. The receptor source for this set is an adult with an advanced solid tumor such as melanoma, head and neck, liver or kidney cancer.

J is TRBJ2-2 and V is TRBV11-2, with D hard to call. CDR1 SGHAT and CDR2 FQNNGV come from the germline V gene. V lost 5 bases, J lost 4 bases, and 8 bases lay in between. The CDR3 is 13 amino acids. The CDR3 protein is CASSPSTTGELFF. For the CDR3, the DNA is TGTGCCAGCAGCCCCTCGACCACCGGGGAGCTGTTTTTT.

V and J are TRBV18 and TRBJ1-1; a possible D gene is TRBD1 (5 bases). CDR1 KGHSH and CDR2 LQKENI come from the germline V gene. V was trimmed by 8 bases and J by 2 bases, leaving 15 bases between them. The CDR3 covers 14 residues. Written as DNA, the CDR3 is TGTGCCAGCACTTACCGGGACGGCAACACTGAAGCTTTCTTT. Translating it yields CASTYRDGNTEAFF.

There are a few counts of this clone. At the DNA level, this CDR3 is encoded by other sequences in the same sample as well. The chain carries TRBV6-5 and TRBJ2-5; D possibly corresponds to TRBD1 (6 bases). The CDR3 is 13 residues long. Trimming took off 6 bases at V and 4 bases at J, with 12 bases between the two ends. Germline V gene sequence: CDR1 MNHEY, CDR2 SVGAGI. CDR3 sequence: CASSRQVGETQYF. DNA of the CDR3: TGTGCCAGCAGCCGACAGGTTGGAGAGACCCAGTACTTC.

The V call is TRBV9, the J call TRBJ1-4, with a tentative D call TRBD1 (5 bases). This CDR3 comprises 14 residues. V dropped 1 base and J dropped 2 bases, with 6 bases sitting between them. Germline CDR1 and CDR2: SGDLS and YYNGEE. In nucleotides, the CDR3 is TGTGCCAGCAGCGTACGGGGGACTAATGAAAAACTGTTTTTT. Its protein product is CASSVRGTNEKLFF.

The J gene is TRBJ2-1, the V gene TRBV7-3; D might be TRBD1 (6 bases). Germline V gene data show CDR1 as SGHTA and CDR2 as FQGTGA. CDR3 length: 12 residues. V shed 2 bases and J shed 10 bases, with 9 bases lying between them. CDR3 in DNA: TGTGCCAGCAGCTTAGCAGGACAGGAGCAGTTCTTC. It encodes CASSLAGQEQFF.

V and J are TRBV9 and TRBJ2-3; D may match TRBD1 or TRBD2 (6 bases each). V gave up 4 bases and J gave up 5 bases, with 20 bases separating them. Germline CDR1 SGDLS, CDR2 YYNGEE. The CDR3 totals 16 residues. The CDR3, as DNA: TGTGCCAGCAGCTCCGCTAGGGGGACTCAAGGAGATACGCAGTATTTT. As protein: CASSSARGTQGDTQYF.

The chain recombines TRBV11-1 with TRBJ1-2; unclear D gene. Germline values: CDR1 SGHAT, CDR2 FQDESV (reference sequence). Trimming pared 5 bases from V and 6 bases from J, leaving 19 bases between. The CDR3 covers 15 residues. Here the CDR3 DNA reads TGTGCCAGCAGCCAAACGAGGTCTTTGGGAGATGGCTACACCTTC. Residues: CASSQTRSLGDGYTF.

The chain employs TRBV11-3 and TRBJ2-1; D not resolved. Trimming left V 3 bases short and J 2 bases short, with 5 bases between. CDR3 size: 13 residues. Germline V lookup: CDR1 SGHNT, CDR2 YENEEA. The CDR3 loop is CASSLNAYNEQFF. DNA for the CDR3: TGTGCCAGCAGCTTGAACGCCTACAATGAGCAGTTCTTC.

The chain combines TRBV19 with TRBJ2-3, with D tentatively TRBD1 (6 bases). The CDR3 covers 15 residues. Trimming took off 0 bases at V and 2 bases at J, with 9 bases between the two ends. Germline CDR1 reads LNHDA; CDR2 reads SQIVND (reference sequence). CDR3 loop: CASSIDRGSTDTQYF. The CDR3, as DNA: TGTGCCAGTAGTATAGATAGGGGGTCCACAGATACGCAGTATTTT.

The chain uses TRBV27 and TRBJ2-1; 13 nucleotides match TRBD2. V lost 5 bases to trimming and J lost 9 bases; unmatched junction nucleotides: 10. This CDR3 spans 16 amino acids. CDR1 is MNHEY and CDR2 is SMNVEV in the germline V gene (reference sequence). The chain's CDR3 is CASSARTSGRITEQFF. CDR3 DNA: TGTGCCAGCAGTGCCCGGACTAGCGGGAGAATCACTGAGCAGTTCTTC.

Only one count was recorded for this clone. This sequence joins TRBV10-1 and TRBJ2-7; TRBD1 aligns across 9 bases. The CDR3 runs to 16 residues. Germline CDR1 is WNHNN and CDR2 is SYGVQD (reference sequence). Trimming removed 3 bases from V and 2 bases from J; junction bases left unmatched: 8. CDR3 in DNA: TGCGCCAGCAGTGATAGGGACAGGGAGCACCCCTACGAGCAGTACTTC. Protein: CASSDRDREHPYEQYF.

The V call is TRBV27, the J call TRBJ2-3, with TRBD2 matching 10 bases. Germline CDR1 MNHEY, CDR2 SMNVEV (reference sequence). Germline trimming cut 5 bases from V and 7 bases from J; bases unmatched to any gene: 6. This CDR3 has 14 amino acids. The CDR3 protein is CASSVAGGMYTQYF. CDR3 bases: TGTGCCAGCAGTGTAGCGGGGGGCATGTATACGCAGTATTTT.

This chain links TRBV28 with TRBJ1-2; no firm D call. This CDR3 contains 16 residues. Trimming pared 7 bases from V and 8 bases from J, leaving 26 bases between. The V gene's germline CDR1 is MDHEN and CDR2 SYDVKM. The CDR3 DNA sequence: TGTGCCAGCACTCAAAATGTGGGGATAACAGAAGGAGGCTACACCTTC. It specifies CASTQNVGITEGGYTF.

V usage is TRBV10-3 and J usage is TRBJ2-5; 11 bases fit TRBD1. CDR3 length: 14 residues. V lost 10 bases and J lost 5; bases outside the gene matches: 9. Germline-derived CDR1 and CDR2 are ENHRY and SYGVKD. CDR3: CATRDRGSTETQYF. CDR3 nucleotides: TGTGCCACCCGGGACAGGGGGTCTACGGAGACCCAGTACTTC.